This T cell receptor (beta chain) was identified during a study of a mutant IDH1 vaccine in newly diagnosed glioma. Overall study results and limits: Immune responses arising from the vaccine appeared in around 92% of patients.

Stated time point: week 35, safety follow-up. Topical imiquimod accompanied each vaccine dose, which consisted of 300 ug of mutant IDH1 20-mer peptide. The CDR3 is 13 residues long. Germline assignment: CDR1 ENHRY and CDR2 SYGVKD. Repertoires were generated with immunoSEQ multiplex PCR, while TCRdb's copy carries only in-frame clones and drops some. The repertoire has about 64,000 clones, under 85% of them found once; the top ten carry roughly 5%. In regard to this clone: Its antigen remains unidentified.

The input for sequencing was PBMCs, taken from a glioma patient whose treatment included an IDH1 peptide vaccine. The rearrangement uses TRBV10-3 and TRBJ2-7; 10 nucleotides line up with TRBD1. The clonotype was recovered from a man in his forties or fifties with glioma. As DNA, the CDR3 is TGTGCTTCAACAGGACAGGGGGACTACGAGCAGTACTTC. It translates to CASTGQGDYEQYF.